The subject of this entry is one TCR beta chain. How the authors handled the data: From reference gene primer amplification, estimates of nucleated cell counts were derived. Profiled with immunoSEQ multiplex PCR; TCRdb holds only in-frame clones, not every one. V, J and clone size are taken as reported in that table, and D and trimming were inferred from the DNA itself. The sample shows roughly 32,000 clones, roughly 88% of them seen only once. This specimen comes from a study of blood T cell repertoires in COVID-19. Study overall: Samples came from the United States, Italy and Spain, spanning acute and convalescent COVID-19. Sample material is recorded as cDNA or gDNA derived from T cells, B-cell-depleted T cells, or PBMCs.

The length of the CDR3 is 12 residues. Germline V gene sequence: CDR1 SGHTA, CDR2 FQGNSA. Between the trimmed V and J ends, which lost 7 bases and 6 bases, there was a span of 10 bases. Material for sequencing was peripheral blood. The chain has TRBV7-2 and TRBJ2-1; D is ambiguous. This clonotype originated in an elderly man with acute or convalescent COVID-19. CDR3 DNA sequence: TGTGCCAGCACCTACATAGCCAATGAGCAGTTCTTC. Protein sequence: CASTYIANEQFF. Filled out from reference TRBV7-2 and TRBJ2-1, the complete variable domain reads GAGVSQSPSNKVTEKGKDVELRCDPISGHTALYWYRQSLGQGLEFLIYFQGNSAPDKSGLPSDRFSAERTGGSVSTLTIQRTQQEDSAVYLCASTYIANEQFFGPGTRLTVL.